This T cell receptor beta chain was identified during a study of T cell repertoires in cytomegalovirus infection (dated 2019 in TCRdb). Regarding the study in general: Recently identified HLA-C-restricted CMV epitopes, whose presentation resists viral immunomodulation, were targeted by peptide stimulations together with well-studied HLA-B-restricted epitopes. Donor HLA type was relevant to the analysis, because carriage of CMV infection together with the matching HLA type was indicated by public TCR beta signatures.

TCRdb records Illumina HiSeq 1500 as the sequencer. Using fastp at Q25 and MiXCR, TCRdb reprocessed the public reads and kept productive beta chains. Entries are consolidated by CDR3 protein sequence, retaining the most common genes and DNA. Across this sample there are a few hundred thousand distinct CDR3 sequences, with 40% seen only once. Over 45% of the sample is in the top ten clones. This clonotype occurred many times. Its antigen remains undetermined. The record has no base qualities; no much larger clone is one base away. The treatment or condition label, as the study defines it: in vitro stimulation with specific CMV peptide epitopes to enrich CMV-specific T cells. The CDR3 goes from the cysteine to the phenylalanine over 15 residues. Only CDR3 DNA is held: 45 bases, read in frame from base 1. Trimming costs V 1 base and J 4 bases, and their ends lie 13 bases apart. CDR1 and CDR2, per the germline V gene, are SGHTA and FQGNSA.

What the research found in general, with its limitations: Cumulative frequency of public TCR beta family members discriminated carriers of CMV infection plus the relevant HLA type in this cohort and an independent 352-donor cohort. The ex vivo response was dominated by HLA-C-restricted CMV-specific TCR beta clonotypes, which also provided the single most frequent clonotype in two of eight donors.

The TCR sequence derives from a human donor in good health (CMV status not recorded). Some clones in this sample may be carry-over from other donors' samples. The chain is assembled from TRBV7-2 and TRBJ2-5, and TRBD2 may be the D gene, going by 5 matching bases. The sample here was cultured PBMCs, taken from culture after CMV antigen stimulation. The CDR3 reads as follows: CASSLVPGSGETQYF. The bases are TGTGCCAGCAGCTTAGTGCCGGGGTCTGGAGAGACCCAGTACTTC.